The TCR beta chain described here comes from a study of T-cell memory formation after mild COVID-19. Study-level findings and limits: SARS-CoV-2 specificity of second-wave clones peaking day 37 was unconfirmed.

Per the germline V gene, CDR1 is SGHTA and CDR2 is FQGNSA. Trimming took 2 bases from V and 2 from J, leaving 9 bases between them. This CDR3 comprises 14 residues. Constant-segment primers and 5'RACE yielded cDNA libraries for TCR alpha and TCR beta, each carrying sample barcodes and UMIs. Using its own MiXCR run on the 5' RACE reads, TCRdb lists one record per CDR3 protein. The sample shows under 250,000 distinct CDR3 sequences, around 9.5% of them seen only once. The sample holds a few counts of this clonotype. Its antigen is currently unknown. This TCR was sampled from a man aged 18 to 29 who had mild COVID-19 (a few samples of this study predate the infection). Cell type and time point are not known. This chain joins TRBV7-2 and TRBJ1-2; D remains ambiguous. The sample was PBMCs or a T cell subset sorted from them (not recorded which). CDR3 loop: CASSLLLGNYGYTF. The DNA for the CDR3 is TGTGCCAGCAGCTTACTTTTGGGGAACTATGGCTACACCTTC.